This is a list of T cell receptor beta chains from one sample in a study of blood T cells in healthy people across ages. Each CDR3 protein gets one entry after TCRdb re-called the 5' RACE reads with MiXCR. The sample holds hundreds of thousands of distinct CDR3 sequences; roughly three fifths are singletons and the top ten take about a quarter. The specimen sequenced was blood. The receptors derive from a middle-aged man in good health. Each CDR3 is given with its conserved first and last residue. D genes are given only for firm matches. Where a row states a size, it is once, few, many or the class of an expanded clone; other rows omit it.

TRBV7-2	TRBJ1-6	TRBD1	NA	CASSSRTGQGSPLHF	TGTGCCAGCAGCTCGCGGACAGGGCAGGGTTCACCCCTCCACTTT
TRBV20-1	TRBJ2-5	NA	NA	CSAEEETQYF	TGCAGTGCTGAAGAAGAGACCCAGTACTTC
TRBV20-1	TRBJ1-1	TRBD1	NA	CSAEVTGSMGTEAFF	TGCAGTGCTGAGGTGACAGGGTCGATGGGCACTGAAGCTTTCTTT
TRBV29-1	TRBJ1-2	NA	NA	CSVEGRLSRGYTF	TGCAGCGTTGAGGGCAGACTATCGCGGGGCTACACCTTC
TRBV20-1	TRBJ2-5	TRBD1	NA	CSLMGQGGETQYF	TGCAGTCTAATGGGACAGGGGGGAGAGACCCAGTACTTC
TRBV20-1	TRBJ2-5	NA	NA	CSARHRASEETQYF	TGCAGTGCTAGACACAGGGCAAGCGAAGAGACCCAGTACTTC
TRBV7-3	TRBJ2-3	NA	NA	CASSLEGGRDTQYF	TGTGCCAGCAGCTTAGAGGGTGGGAGGGATACGCAGTATTTT
TRBV29-1	TRBJ2-3	NA	once	CSVHVNYGGTGTQYF	TGCAGCGTTCACGTTAACTATGGTGGCACAGGTACGCAGTATTTT
TRBV27	TRBJ2-1	TRBD1	few	CASSPLRTGEMVNEQFF	TGTGCCAGCAGTCCTCTCCGGACAGGGGAAATGGTCAATGAGCAGTTCTTC
TRBV5-6	TRBJ2-5	NA	many	CASSLGVWRNQETQYF	TGTGCCAGCAGCTTGGGGGTTTGGAGGAATCAAGAGACCCAGTACTTC
TRBV6-1	TRBJ1-5	TRBD1	NA	CASGRGYRGVHSSQPQHF	TGTGCCAGCGGCCGAGGGTACAGGGGTGTCCATAGCAGTCAGCCCCAGCATTTT
TRBV20-1	TRBJ1-2	NA	few	CSARDRARSPYGYTF	TGCAGTGCTAGAGATAGGGCACGGTCTCCCTATGGCTACACCTTC
TRBV7-2	TRBJ2-7	TRBD2	NA	CASSLGASGDYEQYF	TGTGCCAGCAGCCTAGGTGCTAGCGGGGACTACGAGCAGTACTTC
TRBV10-3	TRBJ2-7	TRBD2	NA	CAIKMLVDGGRFYEQYF	TGTGCCATCAAAATGTTAGTTGATGGCGGGAGGTTCTACGAGCAGTACTTC
TRBV4-1	TRBJ2-7	NA	NA	CASSQGPQGWVGEQYF	TGCGCCAGCAGCCAAGGGCCACAGGGCTGGGTGGGCGAGCAGTACTTC
TRBV29-1	TRBJ2-3	TRBD2	NA	CSAVPGLAGGRFPTDTQYF	TGCAGCGCCGTACCCGGACTAGCGGGGGGAAGGTTTCCCACAGATACGCAGTATTTT
TRBV4-2	TRBJ1-2	NA	NA	CASSQDLGSDGYTF	TGTGCCAGCAGCCAAGATTTAGGGAGCGATGGCTACACCTTC
TRBV6-5	TRBJ2-1	TRBD1	once	CASSYLGGTTPTMRQFF	TGTGCCAGCAGTTACTTAGGGGGCACCACGCCGACAATGAGGCAGTTCTTC
TRBV7-6	TRBJ2-5	NA	NA	CASSLNGQYQETQYF	TGTGCCAGCAGCTTAAACGGGCAGTATCAAGAGACCCAGTACTTC
TRBV20-1	TRBJ2-3	TRBD2	NA	CSAGGLAGARSTDTQYF	TGCAGTGCTGGGGGACTAGCGGGGGCCAGAAGCACAGATACGCAGTATTTT
TRBV19	TRBJ2-5	NA	NA	CASSTNMGSEQYF	TGTGCCAGTAGTACGAACATGGGGTCTGAGCAGTACTTC
TRBV27	TRBJ1-2	TRBD1	NA	CASSLRGTGGFGYTF	TGTGCCAGCAGTTTGCGAGGGACAGGGGGGTTTGGCTACACCTTC
TRBV6-2/TRBV6-3	TRBJ1-5	TRBD1	few	CASSYRTGIIHPQHF	TGTGCCAGCAGTTACAGGACAGGGATTATTCACCCCCAGCATTTT
TRBV29-1	TRBJ2-7	TRBD2	few	CSGTSGGPEVDEQYF	TGCAGCGGGACTAGCGGAGGCCCCGAGGTGGACGAGCAGTACTTC
TRBV6-2/TRBV6-3	TRBJ1-4	NA	NA	CASSYSSGSTNEKLFF	TGTGCCAGCAGTTACTCGTCCGGTTCAACTAATGAAAAACTGTTTTTT
TRBV28	TRBJ2-7	NA	NA	CASSPRQTTAYEQYF	TGTGCCAGCAGCCCGAGGCAGACGACCGCCTACGAGCAGTACTTC
TRBV12-3/TRBV12-4	TRBJ2-7	TRBD1	NA	CASSLLGQGAISYEQYF	TGTGCCAGCAGTTTATTGGGACAGGGGGCAATCTCCTACGAGCAGTACTTC
TRBV4-2	TRBJ2-1	TRBD2	NA	CASSQDSTSVSYNEQFF	TGTGCCAGCAGCCAAGATTCGACTAGCGTCTCCTACAATGAGCAGTTCTTC
TRBV6-6	TRBJ2-2	NA	NA	CASRGRGISNTGELFF	TGTGCCAGCAGGGGAAGGGGCATATCGAACACCGGGGAGCTGTTTTTT
TRBV7-8	TRBJ2-7	NA	NA	CASSLDTRYEQYF	TGTGCCAGCAGCTTAGACACCAGATACGAGCAGTACTTC
TRBV7-2	TRBJ1-1	NA	few	CASSLENRNTEAFF	TGTGCCAGCAGCTTAGAGAACAGGAACACTGAAGCTTTCTTT
TRBV20-1	TRBJ1-1	NA	NA	CSARDAGMAAFF	TGCAGTGCTAGAGATGCAGGGATGGCGGCTTTCTTT
TRBV20-1	TRBJ2-3	TRBD2	NA	CSAPPLAGLSTGYTQYF	TGCAGTGCCCCCCCCCTAGCGGGGCTTTCAACGGGCTATACGCAGTATTTT
TRBV29-1	TRBJ2-7	NA	NA	CSVEGGPYSSYEQYF	TGCAGCGTTGAGGGGGGGCCATACTCCTCCTACGAGCAGTACTTC
TRBV27	TRBJ2-3	TRBD2	NA	CASSFHLAGAADTQYF	TGTGCCAGCAGTTTCCACTTAGCGGGGGCAGCAGATACGCAGTATTTT
TRBV7-6	TRBJ1-4	NA	few	CASSPSPNEKLFF	TGTGCCAGCAGCCCCAGCCCTAATGAAAAACTGTTTTTT
TRBV29-1	TRBJ2-6	NA	NA	CSVATDSGANVLTF	TGCAGCGTTGCCACGGACTCTGGGGCCAACGTCCTGACTTTC
TRBV10-3	TRBJ2-6	NA	NA	CAISESGTNSGANVLTF	TGTGCCATCAGTGAGTCCGGGACAAATAGTGGGGCCAACGTCCTGACTTTC
TRBV7-2	TRBJ1-2	NA	NA	CASSLATSGLGYTF	TGTGCCAGCAGCTTAGCGACTTCAGGGCTTGGCTACACCTTC
TRBV28	TRBJ2-4	NA	once	CASSHPPGYSNEQYF	TGTGCCAGCAGCCACCCTCCCGGGTATAGCAATGAGCAGTACTTC
TRBV20-1	TRBJ1-2	NA	NA	CSARMLSYGYTF	TGCAGTGCTAGGATGCTCAGCTATGGCTACACCTTC
TRBV5-1	TRBJ2-5	NA	few	CASSLEGFGETQYF	TGCGCCAGCAGCTTGGAGGGGTTTGGGGAGACCCAGTACTTC
TRBV11-2	TRBJ2-7	TRBD2	once	CASSFPRFRAGRRETCNEQYF	TGTGCCAGCAGCTTCCCACGTTTCCGGGCCGGGAGGCGGGAGACCTGCAATGAGCAGTACTTC
TRBV28	TRBJ1-2	TRBD1	few	CASSRGQGNGYTF	TGTGCCAGCAGTCGGGGACAGGGTAACGGCTACACCTTC
TRBV28	TRBJ2-1	TRBD1	NA	CASWDRDSYNEQFF	TGTGCCAGCTGGGACAGGGACTCCTACAATGAGCAGTTCTTC
TRBV10-3	TRBJ2-3	NA	few	CAISESKLEDTQYF	TGTGCCATCAGTGAGTCGAAGTTGGAGGATACGCAGTATTTT
TRBV29-1	TRBJ1-1	NA	NA	CSVGIGGFGQAFF	TGCAGCGTTGGTATAGGGGGATTCGGCCAAGCTTTCTTT
TRBV20-1	TRBJ2-7	TRBD2	NA	CSARAGGGETLRYEQYF	TGCAGTGCTAGAGCGGGAGGTGGGGAGACCCTACGTTACGAGCAGTACTTC
TRBV5-1	TRBJ2-5	TRBD1	few	CASSSGTGVEEQYF	TGCGCCAGCAGCTCCGGGACAGGGGTAGAAGAGCAGTACTTC
TRBV24-1	TRBJ2-7	NA	NA	CAIRLGSNEQYF	TGTGCCATCCGACTCGGGTCCAATGAGCAGTACTTC
TRBV7-2	TRBJ2-2	TRBD2	few	CASSLEAGGRTGELFF	TGTGCCAGCAGCTTAGAAGCGGGGGGGAGAACCGGGGAGCTGTTTTTT
TRBV6-1	TRBJ2-6	NA	NA	CASVPYIPSDRSSGANVLTF	TGTGCCAGTGTACCTTATATTCCAAGTGACCGGAGCTCTGGGGCCAACGTCCTGACTTTC
TRBV12-3/TRBV12-4	TRBJ1-4	NA	NA	CASSLALRNSATNEKLFF	TGTGCCAGCAGTTTAGCGCTCAGAAATTCTGCAACTAATGAAAAACTGTTTTTT
TRBV14	TRBJ2-1	TRBD2	NA	CASSQDLEAAGRGGSYNEQFF	TGTGCCAGCAGCCAAGATCTCGAAGCAGCGGGACGGGGGGGATCCTACAATGAGCAGTTCTTC
TRBV20-1	TRBJ2-5	TRBD2	NA	CSARRLVAGGETQYF	TGCAGTGCCCGACGACTAGTAGCGGGGGGGGAGACCCAGTACTTC
TRBV6-5	TRBJ1-4	TRBD1	NA	CASSSRQGGDEKLFF	TGTGCCAGCAGTTCCCGACAGGGGGGAGATGAAAAACTGTTTTTT
TRBV11-1	TRBJ2-7	NA	NA	CASSSDQYEQYF	TGTGCCAGCAGCTCGGATCAATACGAGCAGTACTTC
TRBV25-1	TRBJ2-5	TRBD1	NA	CASRGNGQGKTQYF	TGTGCCAGCAGAGGAAACGGACAGGGCAAGACCCAGTACTTC